The rows below give T cell receptor beta chains drawn from one sample of a study of blood T cell repertoires in COVID-19. The data were produced by immunoSEQ multiplex PCR, yet TCRdb's version contains in-frame clones alone and is incomplete. Of about 63,000 clones in the sample, 65% to 80% were seen once. The sequencing input was peripheral blood. Source of these receptors: a human donor in a cohort sampled during active COVID-19. Both conserved end residues are part of each CDR3. Each record gives: clone size, V gene, D gene, J gene, CDR3 protein, CDR3 DNA. The D gene is left open where the match is weak. Rows may omit the clone size; those that give it use once, few, many or a size class.

-	TRBV2	TRBD1	TRBJ1-2	CASSDRGRNGYTF	TGTGCCAGCAGTGACAGGGGGAGAAATGGCTACACCTTC
-	TRBV5-6	TRBD1	TRBJ2-6	CASSSGTGRSGANVLTF	TGTGCCAGCAGTTCCGGGACAGGACGCTCTGGGGCCAACGTCCTGACTTTC
-	TRBV5-5	TRBD1	TRBJ1-5	CASSFTGGAGQPQHF	TGTGCCAGCAGCTTTACAGGGGGCGCAGGGCAGCCCCAGCATTTT
few	TRBV2	-	TRBJ2-3	CASSEALGEWTQYF	TGTGCCAGCAGTGAAGCGCTTGGTGAGTGGACGCAGTATTTT
once	TRBV5-4	-	TRBJ2-2	CASSPQGDKNTGELFF	TGTGCCAGCAGCCCCCAGGGTGACAAGAACACCGGGGAGCTGTTTTTT
-	TRBV4-2	-	TRBJ1-4	CASSQEAAIAGKLFF	TGTGCCAGCAGCCAAGAGGCAGCGATAGCTGGAAAACTGTTTTTT
-	TRBV2	TRBD1	TRBJ1-2	CASRGQINYGYTF	TGTGCCAGCAGGGGACAGATTAACTATGGCTACACCTTC
-	TRBV4-1	-	TRBJ1-6	CASSQEQGGPSYNSPLHF	TGCGCCAGCAGCCAAGAGCAGGGTGGACCCTCCTATAATTCACCCCTCCACTTT
-	TRBV28	-	TRBJ2-7	CASSSPPRVIYEQYF	TGTGCCAGCAGTTCCCCCCCCCGGGTAATCTACGAGCAGTACTTC
-	TRBV27	-	TRBJ2-7	CASGVRGASEQYF	TGTGCCAGCGGTGTGCGGGGAGCAAGCGAGCAGTACTTC
-	TRBV6-8	TRBD1	TRBJ1-1	CASSYPYRGSPMNTEAFF	TGTGCCAGCAGTTACCCCTACAGGGGTTCCCCTATGAACACTGAAGCTTTCTTT
-	TRBV30	TRBD1	TRBJ1-1	CAWSTAPRGLGAFF	TGTGCCTGGAGTACCGCCCCTAGGGGGCTGGGTGCTTTCTTT
-	TRBV6-6	-	TRBJ1-2	CATPGGERSNYGYTF	TGTGCCACCCCGGGAGGAGAGCGGTCTAACTATGGCTACACCTTC
once	TRBV19	TRBD1	TRBJ2-1	CASSPGQGAYNEQFF	TGTGCCAGTAGTCCCGGACAGGGGGCCTACAATGAGCAGTTCTTC
-	TRBV4-3	-	TRBJ2-7	CASSRGQSYEQYF	TGCGCCAGCAGCCGCGGACAGTCCTACGAGCAGTACTTC
-	TRBV3-1/TRBV3-2	-	TRBJ2-4	CASSQDGQGANIQYF	TGTGCCAGCAGCCAAGATGGGCAGGGTGCAAACATTCAGTACTTC
-	TRBV30	TRBD1	TRBJ2-5	CAWRKGTGGARETQYF	TGTGCCTGGAGGAAAGGGACAGGGGGCGCGAGAGAGACCCAGTACTTC
-	TRBV28	-	TRBJ1-1	CASIQNREAFF	TGTGCCAGCATCCAGAACAGAGAAGCTTTCTTT
-	TRBV4-2	-	TRBJ1-5	CASSQAVVGNQPQHF	TGTGCCAGCAGCCAAGCCGTAGTTGGCAATCAGCCCCAGCATTTT
-	TRBV5-6	-	TRBJ2-7	CASSLSGDPTYEQYF	TGTGCCAGCAGCCTGTCGGGGGACCCTACCTACGAGCAGTACTTC
-	TRBV28	-	TRBJ1-2	CAIPVVGGANYGYTF	TGTGCCATCCCAGTTGTAGGGGGAGCTAACTATGGCTACACCTTC
-	TRBV6-2/TRBV6-3	-	TRBJ1-1	CASSLTRNTEAFF	TGTGCCAGCAGTCTTACACGGAACACTGAAGCTTTCTTT
-	TRBV13	TRBD2	TRBJ2-7	CASSSRGAGGTYEQYF	TGTGCCAGCAGCTCCCGAGGAGCGGGAGGCACCTACGAGCAGTACTTC
few	TRBV4-1	-	TRBJ2-7	CASSQGPPGYEQYF	TGCGCCAGCAGCCAAGGGCCACCGGGGTACGAGCAGTACTTC
-	TRBV7-2	TRBD2	TRBJ2-7	CASSLAGGSSYEQYF	TGTGCCAGCAGCTTAGCGGGAGGGTCCTCTTACGAGCAGTACTTC
once	TRBV7-3	TRBD2	TRBJ2-2	CASSVQTGTSGSAGELFF	TGTGCCAGCAGCGTACAGACCGGGACTAGCGGGAGTGCCGGGGAGCTGTTTTTT
-	TRBV28	TRBD1	TRBJ1-2	CASSPSRTGNYGYTF	TGTGCCAGCAGTCCCTCCCGGACAGGGAACTATGGCTACACCTTC
-	TRBV19	TRBD1	TRBJ2-7	CARKIDRGALYEQYF	TGTGCCAGGAAGATAGACAGGGGGGCCCTCTACGAGCAGTACTTC